The entry that follows covers one T cell receptor beta chain sequence. Its specificity is not known. These data belong to a study of cytomegalovirus exposure and HLA in healthy donors. General study points: The authors later found most CMV-associated TCR beta chains appeared HLA-restricted. Most of the TCR beta V segments (in an earlier analysis) were productive either about 87% or about 30% of the time.

In the PCR, 60 Vbeta and 13 Jbeta primers were used. Produced via immunoSEQ multiplex PCR; TCRdb's table is partial and in-frame only. The data contain roughly 88,000 clones, 76% of them singletons. Trimming pared 8 bases from V and 5 bases from J, leaving 15 bases between. This CDR3 contains 13 residues. Germline assignment: CDR1 SNHLY and CDR2 FYNNEI. The chain couples TRBV2 to TRBJ2-5; possible D gene TRBD2, 5 bases. Input material: PBMCs. This TCR came from a man aged 25-40 years in good health and CMV-seropositive. CDR3: CASGPLAWETQYF. DNA of the CDR3: TGTGCCAGCGGGCCCCTAGCTTGGGAGACCCAGTACTTC.